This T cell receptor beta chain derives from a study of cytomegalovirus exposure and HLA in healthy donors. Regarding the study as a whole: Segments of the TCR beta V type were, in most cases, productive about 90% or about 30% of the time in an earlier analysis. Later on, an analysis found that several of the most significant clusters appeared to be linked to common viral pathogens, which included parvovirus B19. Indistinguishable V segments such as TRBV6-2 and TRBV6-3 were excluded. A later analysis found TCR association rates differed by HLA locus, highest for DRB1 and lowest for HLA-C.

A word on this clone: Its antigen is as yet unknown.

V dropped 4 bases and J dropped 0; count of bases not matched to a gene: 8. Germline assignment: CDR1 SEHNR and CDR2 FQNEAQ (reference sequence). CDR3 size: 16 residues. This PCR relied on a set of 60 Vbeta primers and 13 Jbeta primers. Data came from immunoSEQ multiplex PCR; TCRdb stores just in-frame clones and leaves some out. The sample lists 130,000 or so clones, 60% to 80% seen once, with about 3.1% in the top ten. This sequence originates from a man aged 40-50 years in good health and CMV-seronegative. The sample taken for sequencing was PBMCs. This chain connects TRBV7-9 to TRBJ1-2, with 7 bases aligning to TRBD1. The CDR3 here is CASSSGQTSANYGYTF. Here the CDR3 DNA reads TGTGCCAGCAGCTCGGGACAGACCTCGGCTAACTATGGCTACACCTTC.